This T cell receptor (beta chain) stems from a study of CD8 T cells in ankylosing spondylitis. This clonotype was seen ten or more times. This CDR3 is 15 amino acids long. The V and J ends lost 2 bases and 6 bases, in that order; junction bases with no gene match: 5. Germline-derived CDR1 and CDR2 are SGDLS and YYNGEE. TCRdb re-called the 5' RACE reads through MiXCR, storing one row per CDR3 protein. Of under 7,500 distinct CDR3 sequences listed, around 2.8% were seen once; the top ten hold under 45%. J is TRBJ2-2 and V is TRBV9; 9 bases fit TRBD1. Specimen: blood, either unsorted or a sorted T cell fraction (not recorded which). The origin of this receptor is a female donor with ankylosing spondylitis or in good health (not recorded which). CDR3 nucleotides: TGTGCCAGCAGCGTTCTACAGGGGGCGGCCGGGGAGCTGTTTTTT. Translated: CASSVLQGAAGELFF.